One sample yielded the 29 T cell receptor beta chains listed below, sequenced in a study of blood T cell repertoires in COVID-19. Produced via immunoSEQ multiplex PCR; TCRdb's table is partial and in-frame only. The table shows fewer than 90,000 clones, with more than 90% occurring only once. Material: peripheral blood. The receptors shown here come from a human donor with active COVID-19. The donor label of this sample is uncertain.

This chain uses TRBV7-6 with TRBJ2-7; 8 bases match TRBD1. The CDR3 totals 15 residues. Trimming removed 5 bases from V and 3 bases from J; junction bases left unmatched: 9. Germline V gene lookup returns CDR1 SGHVS and CDR2 FNYEAQ. CDR3 in amino acids: CASSQTGVRGYEQYF. Written as DNA, the CDR3 is TGTGCCAGCAGCCAGACAGGGGTTAGAGGCTACGAGCAGTACTTC.

Regarding this clone: The sample has other DNA sequences that encode this CDR3 too. The chain employs TRBV28 and TRBJ2-2; D not resolved. CDR1 is MDHEN and CDR2 is SYDVKM in the germline V gene. This CDR3 comprises 13 residues. V was clipped by 4 bases and J by 1 base, with 4 bases between them. Here the CDR3 DNA reads TGTGCCAGCAGTTCAGGGAACACCGGGGAGCTGTTTTTT. This sequence encodes CASSSGNTGELFF. Using reference TRBV28 and TRBJ2-2 for the parts outside the CDR3, the full variable domain is DVKVTQSSRYLVKRTGEKVFLECVQDMDHENMFWYRQDPGLGLRLIYFSYDVKMKEKGDIPEGYSVSREKKERFSLILESASTNQTSMYLCASSSGNTGELFFGEGSRLTVL.

This chain links TRBV7-9 with TRBJ2-7; no definite D call. The V end lost 4 bases, the J end lost 1 base, and 8 bases lay between the germline ends. Germline-derived CDR1 and CDR2 are SEHNR and FQNEAQ (reference sequence). CDR3 size: 13 residues. The CDR3 DNA sequence: TGTGCCAGCAGCTCCCAGGTTTCCTACGAGCAGTACTTC. It yields the protein CASSSQVSYEQYF.

V usage is TRBV14 and J usage is TRBJ2-7; D perhaps matches TRBD1 (6 bases). CDR1 and CDR2 from the germline V gene are SGHDN and FVKESK. CDR3 length: 15 residues. The V end was cut by 3 bases, the J end by 5 bases, with 17 bases between. The CDR3 DNA reads as TGTGCCAGCAGCCAGACAGGAATCCACCTCCACGAGCAGTACTTC. Protein product: CASSQTGIHLHEQYF.

V gene TRBV29-1 combines with J gene TRBJ2-5; possible D gene TRBD2, 6 bases. CDR3 length: 13 residues. V was trimmed by 4 bases and J by 1 base, leaving 10 bases between them. Looked up from germline, CDR1 is SQVTM and CDR2 is ANQGSEA. In DNA, the CDR3 is TGCAGCGTTGGATGGAGGGGCCAAGAGACCCAGTACTTC. It codes for CSVGWRGQETQYF. Based on the CDR3 plus reference TRBV29-1 and TRBJ2-5, the full variable domain is SAVISQKPSRDICQRGTSLTIQCQVDSQVTMMFWYRQQPGQSLTLIATANQGSEATYESGFVIDKFPISRPNLTFSTLTVSNMSPEDSSIYLCSVGWRGQETQYFGPGTRLLVL.

This chain joins TRBV7-2 and TRBJ2-7, with 7 bases that match TRBD1. This CDR3 is built from 15 residues. Germline V gives CDR1 SGHTA, CDR2 FQGNSA. V dropped 5 bases and J dropped 7; count of bases not matched to a gene: 14. The CDR3 spells CASSPGGFAKREQYF. The DNA for the CDR3 is TGTGCCAGCAGCCCAGGGGGATTCGCCAAAAGGGAGCAGTACTTC.

The chain joins TRBV9 to TRBJ1-4, with D possibly being TRBD1 (5 bases). The germline V and J ends were trimmed by 3 bases and 8 bases, with 11 bases remaining between them. CDR3 length: 13 amino acids. Germline lookup yields CDR1 SGDLS and CDR2 YYNGEE. The CDR3 DNA reads as TGTGCCAGCAGCGCGGGGGGTAGGGAAAAACTGTTTTTT. Protein: CASSAGGREKLFF.

The chain carries TRBV6-5 and TRBJ2-7; TRBD1 matches at 8 bases. The CDR3 is 16 amino acids. Trimming took 4 bases from V and 0 from J; bases not matched to a gene: 8. Germline-derived CDR1 and CDR2 are MNHEY and SVGAGI. CDR3 in amino acids: CASSFAGQVNSYEQYF. The DNA for the CDR3 is TGTGCCAGCAGTTTCGCGGGACAGGTAAACTCCTACGAGCAGTACTTC.

This chain uses TRBV28 with TRBJ2-7; 7 nucleotides match TRBD2. The CDR3 is 12 residues long. Germline assignment: CDR1 MDHEN and CDR2 SYDVKM. V shed 2 bases and J 7 bases; nucleotides not matched to a gene: 2. CDR3 loop: CASSLASGEQYF. The CDR3 DNA is TGTGCCAGCAGTTTAGCTAGCGGAGAGCAGTACTTC.

The V call is TRBV7-9, the J call TRBJ2-1, with TRBD2 matching over 15 bases. The CDR3 has 17 amino acids. The germline V gene has CDR1 SEHNR and CDR2 FQNEAQ (reference sequence). Losses at the gene ends were 7 bases for V and 7 bases for J; bases not matched to a gene: 11. The DNA for the CDR3 is TGTGCCAGCACCTCCTTTTGGACTAGCGGGAGGGTGAATGAGCAGTTCTTC. Its translation is CASTSFWTSGRVNEQFF.

This chain connects TRBV7-2 to TRBJ2-7; weak D call: TRBD2 (5 bases). The germline V gene has CDR1 SGHTA and CDR2 FQGNSA. The CDR3 runs 16 residues. Trimming left V 5 bases short and J 3 bases short, with 20 bases between. CDR3 nucleotide sequence: TGTGCCAGCAGCCTTGCCGGGCCGACTAACGGCTACGAGCAGTACTTC. This codes for CASSLAGPTNGYEQYF.

J is TRBJ2-3 and V is TRBV7-2; no firm D call. Per germline, CDR1 SGHTA and CDR2 FQGNSA. The V gene lost 1 base and the J gene lost 2 bases, with 13 bases spanning the gap. There are 16 residues in the CDR3. CDR3 nucleotide sequence: TGTGCCAGCAGCTTAGTGGTGGTCTACGTCACAGATACGCAGTATTTT. Amino acids: CASSLVVVYVTDTQYF.

The rearrangement uses TRBV3-1 (or the pseudogene TRBV3-2) and TRBJ1-3; D gene uncertain. V was shortened by 2 bases and J by 0 bases, with 8 bases between the two germline ends. The V gene's germline CDR1 is LGHDT and CDR2 YNNKEL (reference sequence). This CDR3 comprises 15 residues. The CDR3 region is CASSQRTSSGNTIYF. DNA for the CDR3: TGTGCCAGCAGCCAAAGAACGAGCTCTGGAAACACCATATATTTT.

The rearrangement links TRBV3-1 (or the pseudogene TRBV3-2) to TRBJ2-1, with D perhaps TRBD2 (6 bases). The CDR3 sequence is 14 residues long. The V and J ends lost 1 base and 10 bases respectively, with 14 bases between them. The germline CDR1 and CDR2 sequences are LGHDT and YNNKEL (reference sequence). DNA for the CDR3: TGTGCCAGCAGCCAAGCCCATAGCGGATACGAGCAGTTCTTC. Translating it yields CASSQAHSGYEQFF.

The V and J genes are TRBV12-3 or TRBV12-4 and TRBJ2-5; 7 bases are a match to TRBD1. The CDR3 contains 13 residues. The V gene end was trimmed by 7 bases and the J gene end by 2 bases; junction bases not matched to a gene: 4. The CDR3 region is CASTGTAQETQYF. CDR3 in DNA: TGTGCCAGCACTGGGACAGCACAAGAGACCCAGTACTTC.

The chain carries TRBV18 and TRBJ2-2; TRBD2 might be the D (6 bases). V was pared by 5 bases and J by 3 bases, with 13 bases between. Germline V gene data show CDR1 as KGHSH and CDR2 as LQKENI. This CDR3 is built from 15 residues. The CDR3 spells CASSAGYRDTGELFF. In nucleotides, the CDR3 is TGTGCCAGCTCAGCGGGATACCGGGACACCGGGGAGCTGTTTTTT.

The J gene is TRBJ2-1, the V gene TRBV14, with TRBD1 matching over 8 bases. The CDR3 totals 15 residues. In germline, CDR1 is SGHDN, CDR2 FVKESK. The J segment lost 1 base and the V segment lost 4 bases, leaving 3 bases of the junction unmatched. CDR3 nucleotides: TGTGCCAGCAGCCGTACAGGGGGTTCCTACAATGAGCAGTTCTTC. Protein product: CASSRTGGSYNEQFF.

This rearrangement joins TRBV6-5 to TRBJ2-7, with 14 bases identical to TRBD2. This CDR3 spans 16 amino acids. Germline V gives CDR1 MNHEY, CDR2 SVGAGI. V trimming: 2 bases; J trimming: 5 bases; junction bases outside the gene matches: 5. The CDR3 spells CASSYAGTSGGNEQYF. The CDR3 DNA is TGTGCCAGCAGTTACGCTGGGACTAGCGGGGGAAACGAGCAGTACTTC.

The chain carries TRBV28 and TRBJ2-1; D unclear. With 6 bases removed from V and 9 bases from J, the gap between germline ends came to 12 bases. The CDR3 consists of 12 residues. Germline V CDR1 and CDR2: MDHEN, SYDVKM. The chain's CDR3 is CASSRLQTEQFF. The CDR3 DNA reads as TGTGCCAGCAGCCGACTGCAGACTGAGCAGTTCTTC.

The chain couples TRBV12-5 to TRBJ2-7; perhaps TRBD1 as D (6 bases). This CDR3 region has 13 residues. V was shortened by 6 bases and J by 2 bases, with 11 bases between the two germline ends. CDR1 and CDR2 (germline): LGHNT, FRNRAP. The CDR3 nucleotides read TGTGCTAGTGGAACCACAGGGCCCTACGAGCAGTACTTC. Translation: CASGTTGPYEQYF.

J is TRBJ2-3 and V is TRBV7-2; no clear D gene. The CDR3 runs to 12 residues. Germline loops: CDR1 SGHTA, CDR2 FQGNSA. Trimming removed 4 bases at V and 6 bases at J, with 8 bases between. CDR3 sequence (DNA): TGTGCCAGCAGCTCTCGGAGTGATACGCAGTATTTT. Translation: CASSSRSDTQYF.

The V call is TRBV7-9, the J call TRBJ2-3; D unclear. The CDR3 extends over 15 amino acids. V was pared by 5 bases and J by 2 bases, with 14 bases between. From germline, CDR1 is SEHNR and CDR2 FQNEAQ (reference sequence). CDR3 protein: CASSRRTSNTDTQYF. The CDR3 DNA reads TGTGCCAGCAGCCGGAGAACCTCAAACACAGATACGCAGTATTTT.

The chain has TRBV19 and TRBJ1-3; TRBD1 matches at 7 bases. Germline V gene sequence: CDR1 LNHDA, CDR2 SQIVND (reference sequence). The CDR3 has 15 amino acids. V shed 7 bases, J shed 0 bases, and the junction held 6 bases outside the gene matches. The CDR3, as DNA: TGTGCCAGTAAAAACCAGGGGGGCTCTGGAAACACCATATATTTT. The encoded protein is CASKNQGGSGNTIYF.

The gene calls are TRBV7-8 and TRBJ2-5, with D perhaps matching TRBD2 (6 bases). The CDR3 covers 16 residues. With 3 bases removed from V and 5 bases from J, the gap between germline ends came to 19 bases. The germline gives CDR1 SGHVS, CDR2 FQNEAQ. This CDR3 is CASSLRDPRVGETQYF. The CDR3 nucleotides are TGTGCCAGCAGCTTGCGGGATCCTCGGGTTGGTGAGACCCAGTACTTC. Together with reference TRBV7-8 and TRBJ2-5, the CDR3 gives the full variable domain: GAGVSQSPRYKVAKRGQDVALRCDPISGHVSLFWYQQALGQGPEFLTYFQNEAQLDKSGLPSDRFFAERPEGSVSTLKIQRTQQEDSAVYLCASSLRDPRVGETQYFGPGTRLLVL.

The chain is built from TRBV4-3 and TRBJ1-6, with 7 bases matching TRBD1. Germline V lookup: CDR1 LGHNA, CDR2 YSLEER. There are 15 residues in the CDR3. The V gene end was trimmed by 4 bases and the J gene end by 5 bases; junction bases not matched to a gene: 5. The CDR3 bases are TGCGCCAGCAGCCCCGGGACAGCGGATAATTCACCCCTCCACTTT. Residues: CASSPGTADNSPLHF.

In nucleotides, the CDR3 is TGTGCCAGCTTGTTGGCAGGCATGGCCGGCACAGATACGCAGTATTTT. It yields the protein CASLLAGMAGTDTQYF. The gene calls are TRBV28 and TRBJ2-3, with unresolved D. The CDR3 is 16 amino acids. V lost 8 bases to trimming and J lost 1 base, with 19 bases between them. Germline V gene data show CDR1 as MDHEN and CDR2 as SYDVKM. The variable domain in full, with the rest retrieved from reference TRBV28 and TRBJ2-3, is DVKVTQSSRYLVKRTGEKVFLECVQDMDHENMFWYRQDPGLGLRLIYFSYDVKMKEKGDIPEGYSVSREKKERFSLILESASTNQTSMYLCASLLAGMAGTDTQYFGPGTRLTVL.

This chain links TRBV4-1 with TRBJ2-7, with D unclear. There are 13 residues in the CDR3. Trimming removed 1 base from V and 4 bases from J, with 8 bases in between. The germline V gene encodes CDR1 MGHRA and CDR2 YSYEKL. CDR3 residues: CASSQVAEYEQYF. CDR3 nucleotide sequence: TGCGCCAGCAGCCAAGTGGCAGAATACGAGCAGTACTTC.

The CDR3 DNA follows: TGTGCCACCAGTGATTCCGGGACAGTACAATCCGAGCAGTTCTTC. Protein sequence: CATSDSGTVQSEQFF. The rearrangement links TRBV24-1 to TRBJ2-1; 7 bases map to TRBD1. CDR1 KGHDR and CDR2 SFDVKD come from the germline V gene. J gave up 10 bases and V 2 bases, and 10 bases lay outside the gene matches. The CDR3 contains 15 residues.

This rearrangement joins TRBV5-1 to TRBJ2-3, with D possibly matching TRBD2 (6 bases). Trimming stripped 0 bases from V and 1 base from J, with 6 bases between. This CDR3 contains 14 residues. CDR1 SGHRS and CDR2 YFSETQ come from the germline V gene. This CDR3 is CASSLGEGTDTQYF. DNA for the CDR3: TGCGCCAGCAGCTTGGGGGAGGGCACAGATACGCAGTATTTT.